Following are 28 T cell receptor beta chains from one sample sequenced in a study of graft-versus-host responses after intestinal transplantation. The repertoire was sequenced with immunoSEQ multiplex PCR; TCRdb's copy has only in-frame clones and lacks some. The sample contains some 100,000 clones, roughly 87% of which appear only once. No antigens are known for them. This material consisted of unstimulated CD4+ T cells sorted from spleen or lymph node cells, taken before transplant. Every receptor here comes from a human donor who was the organ donor for an intestinal transplant.

The chain carries TRBV10-3 and TRBJ1-4, with TRBD1 matching over 9 bases. This CDR3 is built from 15 residues. Trimming cost V 4 bases and J 7 bases; bases outside gene matches: 7. Germline-derived CDR1 and CDR2 are ENHRY and SYGVKD. The CDR3 here is CAISAGDREREKLFF. The DNA of the CDR3 is TGTGCCATCAGTGCGGGGGACAGGGAGCGTGAAAAACTGTTTTTT.

The chain couples TRBV7-3 to TRBJ2-4; D is unresolved. Germline loops: CDR1 SGHTA, CDR2 FQGTGA. Trimming took 3 bases from V and 5 from J, leaving 8 bases between them. The CDR3 has 13 residues. The CDR3 nucleotides are TGTGCCAGCAGCTTGACTGGCCAAAACATTCAGTACTTC. Amino acids: CASSLTGQNIQYF.

The chain employs TRBV30 and TRBJ1-6; the D is unclear. Germline V CDR1 and CDR2: GTSNPN, SVGIG (reference sequence). V was cut by 7 bases and J by 4 bases, with 8 bases left in between. The CDR3 is 12 residues long. The CDR3 reads CALGRYNSPLHF. The CDR3 DNA reads as TGTGCCTTAGGACGATATAATTCACCCCTCCACTTT.

This chain connects TRBV9 to TRBJ1-4; 8 bases match TRBD1. CDR3 length: 16 residues. The V segment lost 4 bases and the J segment 8 bases; nucleotides outside the gene matches: 13. Germline values: CDR1 SGDLS, CDR2 YYNGEE. The CDR3 DNA reads TGTGCCAGCAGCAAGTTAGACAGGGGTTTTGGGGAAAAACTGTTTTTT. Encoded protein: CASSKLDRGFGEKLFF.

V and J are TRBV27 and TRBJ1-2, with 11 bases lining up with TRBD1. CDR1 and CDR2 from the germline V gene are MNHEY and SMNVEV (reference sequence). J lost 8 bases, V lost 3 bases, and 17 bases had no gene match. CDR3 length equals 18 residues. The DNA for the CDR3 is TGTGCCAGCAGTTTTTTCCCCGGGACAGGGGGTTTAGGGGGAGGCTACACCTTC. It encodes CASSFFPGTGGLGGGYTF.

Concerning this clone: The same CDR3 can be traced to other DNA sequences in this sample. The chain is built from TRBV6-1 and TRBJ1-1, with D unclear. The CDR3 runs 11 residues. Trimming pared 6 bases from V and 7 bases from J, leaving 9 bases between. Germline V gene data show CDR1 as MNHNS and CDR2 as SASEGT. The CDR3 DNA reads as TGTGCCAGCAGCGAGGACCGTGAAGCTTTCTTT. It specifies CASSEDREAFF.

The V call is TRBV30, the J call TRBJ1-4; the D is unclear. This CDR3 comprises 11 residues. Between the trimmed V and J ends, which lost 3 bases and 8 bases, there was a span of 7 bases. Germline V gene data show CDR1 as GTSNPN and CDR2 as SVGIG (reference sequence). CDR3 in DNA: TGTGCCTGGAGCCGACGGGAAAAACTGTTTTTT. Translation gives CAWSRREKLFF. The whole variable domain, remainder taken from reference TRBV30 and TRBJ1-4, is SQTIHQWPATLVQPVGSPLSLECTVEGTSNPNLYWYRQAAGRGLQLLFYSVGIGQISSEVPQNLSASRPQDRQFILSSKKLLLSDSGFYLCAWSRREKLFFGSGTQLSVL.

This clone was counted once. The chain combines TRBV2 with TRBJ1-6; 7 nucleotides match TRBD1. V lost 7 bases to trimming and J lost 11 bases; unmatched junction nucleotides: 11. The CDR3 is made up of 14 amino acids. CDR1 SNHLY and CDR2 FYNNEI come from the germline V gene. Here the CDR3 reads CASIYIGGQTPLHF. The CDR3 coding sequence is TGTGCCAGCATTTATATAGGGGGCCAGACACCCCTCCACTTT.

The rearrangement joins TRBV6-5 to TRBJ1-6; D may be TRBD1 (5 bases). Germline V gene sequence: CDR1 MNHEY, CDR2 SVGAGI. Trimming left V 10 bases short and J 11 bases short, with 21 bases between. The CDR3 runs to 14 residues. The CDR3 is CAIRPTRDGTPLHF. In DNA form, the CDR3 reads TGTGCCATACGCCCGACCCGGGACGGAACACCCCTCCACTTT.

V and J are TRBV10-2 and TRBJ1-2; TRBD1 matches at 8 bases. Germline V gene sequence: CDR1 WSHSY, CDR2 SAAADI. The CDR3 length is 14 residues. V trimming: 8 bases; J trimming: 6 bases; junction bases outside the gene matches: 11. DNA of the CDR3: TGCGCCAGCTCCCGGACGCAGGGGGCAAATGGCTACACCTTC. It specifies CASSRTQGANGYTF.

The chain links TRBV28 to TRBJ1-5; D remains unclear. V was cut by 5 bases and J by 0 bases, with 8 bases left in between. This CDR3 is 14 amino acids long. Per the germline V gene, CDR1 is MDHEN and CDR2 is SYDVKM. CDR3 loop: CASSPAISNQPQHF. Here the CDR3 DNA reads TGTGCCAGCAGTCCAGCCATTAGCAATCAGCCCCAGCATTTT.

CDR3 loop: CSVATGGAFF. CDR3 nucleotide sequence: TGCAGCGTCGCGACAGGGGGAGCTTTCTTT. The V gene is TRBV29-1, the J gene TRBJ1-1; 9 bases align to TRBD1. V was pared by 6 bases and J by 10 bases, with 3 bases of the junction left unmatched. The CDR3 contains 10 residues. Germline V gene data show CDR1 as SQVTM and CDR2 as ANQGSEA.

This clone was observed a single time. The V gene is TRBV14, the J gene TRBJ1-4, with TRBD1 matching 8 bases. V dropped 2 bases and J dropped 8; count of bases not matched to a gene: 13. Germline CDR1 SGHDN, CDR2 FVKESK. There are 17 residues in the CDR3. CDR3 bases: TGTGCCAGCAGCCAAACTAGTCTCAGGGGGCCGGGAGAAAAACTGTTTTTT. Protein: CASSQTSLRGPGEKLFF.

The chain has TRBV5-1 and TRBJ2-5, with TRBD2 as a possible D gene (5 bases). The CDR3 has 13 amino acids. V was cut by 1 base and J by 7 bases, with 11 bases left in between. Looked up from germline, CDR1 is SGHRS and CDR2 is YFSETQ. Here the CDR3 DNA reads TGCGCCAGCAGCTTGTCAGAGGGTGGGACCCAGTACTTC. It yields the protein CASSLSEGGTQYF.

The rearrangement links TRBV2 to TRBJ1-2; tentative D call: TRBD1 (5 bases). Germline CDR1 and CDR2: SNHLY and FYNNEI. The length of the CDR3 is 15 residues. Trimming pared 7 bases from V and 4 bases from J, leaving 19 bases between. CDR3 DNA: TGTGCCAGCATCAAGGATGGGGGTTCGGGCTATGGCTACACCTTC. Its protein product is CASIKDGGSGYGYTF.

V usage is TRBV23-1 and J usage is TRBJ2-7; maybe TRBD2 (6 bases). TRBV23-1 falls under the ORF class, with uncertain function. CDR3 size: 21 residues. V was pared by 4 bases and J by 2 bases, with 33 bases between. Here the CDR3 DNA reads TGCGCCAGCAGTCGACCGCACGCGAAGGGTTGGAGGGCTGGATGTCCCTACGAGCAGTACTTC. Protein sequence: CASSRPHAKGWRAGCPYEQYF.

V and J are TRBV7-9 and TRBJ1-1; possibly TRBD1 for D (6 bases). Germline loops: CDR1 SEHNR, CDR2 FQNEAQ (reference sequence). The length of the CDR3 is 14 residues. With 3 bases removed from V and 1 base from J, the gap between germline ends came to 9 bases. The CDR3: CASSFMTGNTEAFF. CDR3 bases: TGTGCCAGCAGCTTTATGACAGGGAACACTGAAGCTTTCTTT.

V usage is TRBV5-1 and J usage is TRBJ2-2, with TRBD1 matching over 10 bases. The CDR3 is 15 residues long. The V segment lost 4 bases and the J segment 2 bases; nucleotides outside the gene matches: 2. Germline CDR1 and CDR2: SGHRS and YFSETQ. CDR3 coding DNA: TGCGCCAGCAGCCGGGACAGGGGCAACACCGGGGAGCTGTTTTTT. Translating gives CASSRDRGNTGELFF. Full variable domain (rest looked up from reference TRBV5-1 and TRBJ2-2): KAGVTQTPRYLIKTRGQQVTLSCSPISGHRSVSWYQQTPGQGLQFLFEYFSETQRNKGNFPGRFSGRQFSNSRSEMNVSTLELGDSALYLCASSRDRGNTGELFFGEGSRLTVL.

The CDR3 protein is CASSQAARRGPGHRETQYF. CDR3 in DNA: TGCGCCAGCAGCCAAGCCGCAAGGCGGGGGCCTGGTCATAGGGAGACCCAGTACTTC. J is TRBJ2-5 and V is TRBV4-1, with D perhaps matching TRBD2 (7 bases). Germline values: CDR1 MGHRA, CDR2 YSYEKL. Deletions cut 1 base from V and 5 bases from J, with 26 bases between. CDR3 length: 19 residues.

The chain couples TRBV5-1 to TRBJ2-5; 11 bases align to TRBD2. After removal of 2 bases from V and 3 bases from J, the junction contained 3 bases not matched to a gene. Germline CDR1 is SGHRS and CDR2 is YFSETQ. This CDR3 comprises 15 residues. Here the CDR3 reads CASSLLLAGEETQYF. The CDR3 region has the DNA TGCGCCAGCAGCTTACTACTAGCGGGGGAAGAGACCCAGTACTTC.

The chain recombines TRBV2 with TRBJ2-7, with D maybe TRBD1 (5 bases). Germline loops: CDR1 SNHLY, CDR2 FYNNEI. The germline V and J ends were trimmed by 6 bases and 4 bases, with 16 bases remaining between them. The CDR3 spans 14 residues. CDR3 sequence: CASRVGAGAYEQYF. The CDR3 bases are TGTGCCAGCAGGGTTGGGGCAGGAGCTTACGAGCAGTACTTC.

This clone was found once. The chain employs TRBV6-1 and TRBJ2-7; D perhaps matches TRBD2 (6 bases). With 8 bases removed from V and 0 bases from J, the gap between germline ends came to 14 bases. Germline V CDR1 and CDR2: MNHNS, SASEGT. The CDR3 consists of 14 residues. CDR3 DNA: TGTGCCAGCCTGCGGGACTTGACCTCCTACGAGCAGTACTTC. Its translation is CASLRDLTSYEQYF.

This clone was observed a single time. CDR3 protein: CASSIIREGPTEAFF. In nucleotides, the CDR3 is TGTGCCAGTAGTATAATTCGAGAGGGACCCACTGAAGCTTTCTTT. The genes are TRBV19 and TRBJ1-1; tentative D call: TRBD1 (5 bases). The CDR3 length is 15 residues. The V and J ends lost 2 bases and 4 bases respectively, with 14 bases between them. Germline lookup yields CDR1 LNHDA and CDR2 SQIVND (reference sequence).

This clone has only a few counts. This rearrangement joins TRBV7-2 to TRBJ1-3; D unresolved. The CDR3 runs 15 residues. Trimming removed 2 bases from V and 4 bases from J, with 12 bases in between. Per germline, CDR1 SGHTA and CDR2 FQGNSA. The CDR3 protein is CASSLFSLSGNTIYF. For the CDR3, the DNA is TGTGCCAGCAGCTTATTCTCGTTGTCAGGAAACACCATATATTTT.

V and J are TRBV5-1 and TRBJ1-1; 7 positions agree with TRBD1. This CDR3 region has 13 residues. In germline, CDR1 is SGHRS, CDR2 YFSETQ. V gave up 7 bases and J gave up 1 base; unmatched junction bases: 4. The DNA for the CDR3 is TGCGCCAGCCTAGGACAGGCGAACACTGAAGCTTTCTTT. Translated: CASLGQANTEAFF. Full variable domain (rest looked up from reference TRBV5-1 and TRBJ1-1): KAGVTQTPRYLIKTRGQQVTLSCSPISGHRSVSWYQQTPGQGLQFLFEYFSETQRNKGNFPGRFSGRQFSNSRSEMNVSTLELGDSALYLCASLGQANTEAFFGQGTRLTVV.

The CDR3 region is CAWSAGGDYGYTF. The DNA of the CDR3 is TGTGCCTGGAGTGCAGGGGGCGACTATGGCTACACCTTC. The chain combines TRBV30 with TRBJ1-2; 8 bases fit TRBD1. Trimming at V came to 1 base and at J to 3 bases, leaving 1 base not matched to a gene. Germline lookup yields CDR1 GTSNPN and CDR2 SVGIG (reference sequence). This CDR3 comprises 13 residues.

The rearrangement uses TRBV2 and TRBJ2-3; D is uncertain. V was shortened by 4 bases and J by 2 bases, with 7 bases between the two germline ends. The CDR3 length is 13 residues. Germline V gene lookup returns CDR1 SNHLY and CDR2 FYNNEI. CDR3 bases: TGTGCCAGCAGTGCTTACTCCACAGATACGCAGTATTTT. It yields the protein CASSAYSTDTQYF.

This chain joins TRBV11-2 and TRBJ2-1; 9 bases are a match to TRBD2. In germline, CDR1 is SGHAT, CDR2 FQNNGV. This CDR3 spans 17 amino acids. V shed 0 bases, J shed 8 bases, and the junction held 11 bases outside the gene matches. The CDR3 is CASSLEGLAGTKDEQFF. In DNA, the CDR3 is TGTGCCAGCAGCTTAGAAGGGCTAGCGGGGACTAAAGATGAGCAGTTCTTC.